The present TCR beta chain was sequenced within a study of blood T cell repertoires in COVID-19. Trimming removed 3 bases at V and 4 bases at J, with 13 bases between. The CDR3 consists of 14 residues. In germline, CDR1 is SGHTA, CDR2 FQGNSA. Using immunoSEQ multiplex PCR, the repertoire was profiled, and TCRdb retains in-frame clones only, with some absent. The sample holds 100,000 to 120,000 clones; roughly 80% are singletons and the top ten take more than 15%. The rearrangement uses TRBV7-2 and TRBJ2-7, with a weak D call TRBD1 (6 bases). This sequence was found in a woman in her sixties or seventies with acute or convalescent COVID-19. Input material: peripheral blood. The CDR3 DNA reads as TGTGCCAGCAGCTTCGGGACAATTATTTACGAGCAGTACTTC. Amino acid sequence: CASSFGTIIYEQYF.